This section outlines one T cell receptor (beta chain) sequence together with its context. V lost 8 bases, J lost 3 bases, and 19 bases stayed unmatched. The germline V gene encodes CDR1 MNHEY and CDR2 SMNVEV (reference sequence). This CDR3 comprises 17 residues. The data are from a study of molecular identifiers for immune sequencing clone quantification. Naive CD8 T cells were FACS-sorted by CD8+CD4-CCR7+CD45RA+ markers. Preparation of the bulk TCR libraries relied on previously described methods and listed TCR primers. TCRdb reprocessed the PCR reads with MiXCR, giving one entry per CDR3 protein. The table shows hundreds of thousands of distinct CDR3 sequences, with approximately 24% occurring only once.

This receptor was identified in a human donor in good health. Some libraries in this study had Jurkat cell RNA spiked in. Sequencing used naive CD8+ T cells from blood, with Jurkat cell RNA spiked in. Described subset: FACS-sorted CD8+CD4-CCR7+CD45RA+ naive T cells. The J gene is TRBJ2-7, the V gene TRBV27, with 7 bases matching TRBD1. The chain's CDR3 is CASGPETPGTDVYEQYF. Written as DNA, the CDR3 is TGTGCCAGCGGACCCGAGACCCCCGGGACAGACGTCTACGAGCAGTACTTC.